This TCR beta chain was sequenced in a study of CD8+ T cells in alopecia areata. Study details: Female roughly 7-10-week-old C3H/HeJ recipients received skin from approximately 6-12-month-old C3H/HeJ graft donors with spontaneous alopecia. Points from the study as a whole: Possibly because of HLA-related factors, TCR sharing was less clear across patients than in mice. Scalp sequencing also captures normal skin's resident alphabeta T cells. Compared with normal scalp, lesional scalp had higher clonality and more expanded CD8+ clones.

Following extraction, RNA underwent reverse transcription to cDNA, which served as the sequencing template. Assay used: immunoSEQ multiplex PCR; TCRdb lists only in-frame clones, some missing. The sample is made up of around 110,000 clones, none counted only once. This CDR3 has 16 residues. Germline V gene data show CDR1 as FNHDT and CDR2 as SITEND (reference sequence). On this clone itself: Its target is unknown. Gene names denote mouse genes. The read gets to within 4 residues of the CDR3 end, and the germline J gene fills in the rest.

The chain has TRBV19 and TRBJ2-7; D is possibly TRBD2 (6 bases). This receptor was obtained from a C3H/HeJ mouse with alopecia areata. The mouse strain carries the MHC haplotype H2-k. Sample: lesional skin. The sequenced part of the CDR3 DNA is TGTGCCAGCAGTATAAGGGGCAGGGATGGGGGATAT. It encodes CASSIRGRDGGY. The CDR3 in its entirety is CASSIRGRDGGYEQYF.